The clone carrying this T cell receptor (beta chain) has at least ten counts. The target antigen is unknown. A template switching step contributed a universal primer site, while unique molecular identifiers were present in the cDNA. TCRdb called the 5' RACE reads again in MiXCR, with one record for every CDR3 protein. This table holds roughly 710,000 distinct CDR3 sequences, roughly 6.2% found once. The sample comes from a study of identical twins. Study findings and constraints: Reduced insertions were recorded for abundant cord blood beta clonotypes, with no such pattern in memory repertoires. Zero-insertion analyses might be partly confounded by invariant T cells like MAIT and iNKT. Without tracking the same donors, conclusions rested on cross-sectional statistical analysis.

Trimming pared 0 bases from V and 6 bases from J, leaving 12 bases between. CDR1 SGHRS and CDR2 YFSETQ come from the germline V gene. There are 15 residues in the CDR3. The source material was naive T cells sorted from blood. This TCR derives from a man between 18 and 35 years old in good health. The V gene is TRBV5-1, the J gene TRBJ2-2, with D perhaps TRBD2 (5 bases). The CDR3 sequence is CASSLGTGSPGELFF. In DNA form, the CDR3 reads TGCGCCAGCAGCTTGGGAACGGGGAGTCCCGGGGAGCTGTTTTTT.